This T cell receptor beta chain was found in a study of blood T cell repertoires in COVID-19. Study-level background: From the United States, Italy and Spain came samples of acute and convalescent COVID-19.

Original methodology: Reference gene primer amplification gave nucleated cell count estimates. Clones were sequenced by immunoSEQ multiplex PCR, and TCRdb holds only the in-frame ones, with some missing. Clonal size and the V and J genes are those of that table, whereas D and trimming came from the DNA. The profile shows about 95,000 clones, approximately 88% of them singletons. This sequence was found in a woman aged 65 to 85 with acute or convalescent COVID-19. Sequencing was done on a sample of peripheral blood.

CDR3 residues: CAWSYGPGTGNEQYF. The CDR3 DNA is TGTGCCTGGAGTTATGGCCCGGGGACAGGGAACGAGCAGTACTTC. The chain joins TRBV30 to TRBJ2-7, with 9 positions matching TRBD1. The CDR3 length is 15 residues. The V segment lost 2 bases and the J segment 5 bases; nucleotides outside the gene matches: 10. Germline V CDR1 and CDR2: GTSNPN, SVGIG (reference sequence).